The clone carrying this TCR beta chain was seen a few times. Clones were read by immunoSEQ multiplex PCR, and TCRdb kept only the in-frame ones, dropping some. The profile shows several thousand clones, around 24% of them singletons. These data originate in a study of sequential checkpoint blockade in melanoma. The germline CDR1 and CDR2 sequences are MNHGY and SAAAGT. This CDR3 comprises 14 residues. Trimming left V 0 bases short and J 6 bases short, with 11 bases between. The treatment was: randomized to nivolumab then ipilimumab (arm A) or the reverse (arm B). Sequenced material: tumor tissue (inferred from file names), taken from a patient given nivolumab and ipilimumab in sequence. The chain uses TRBV6-8 and TRBJ2-5, with a weak D call TRBD2 (5 bases). This TCR derives from a human donor with melanoma. The CDR3, as DNA: TGTGCCAGCAGTTACTCGGCGGGCTTACAGACCCAGTACTTC. Its translation: CASSYSAGLQTQYF.